One sample yielded the 31 T cell receptor beta chains listed below, sequenced in a study of identical twins. TCRdb re-derived calls from the 5' RACE reads in MiXCR, one entry per CDR3 protein. The table has around 290,000 distinct CDR3 sequences, 8.5% to 9.5% seen once. These sequences were also reported in another study, on yellow fever vaccine responses in identical twins.

Specimen: CD8+ T cells sorted from blood. The receptor source for this set is a young woman in good health.

This clonotype has a count of ten or more. V is TRBV7-9 and J is TRBJ2-5; a weak D match, TRBD1 (5 bases). The V gene's germline CDR1 is SEHNR and CDR2 FQNEAQ (reference sequence). V was shortened by 2 bases and J by 3 bases, with 10 bases between the two germline ends. CDR3 length: 14 residues. CDR3 protein: CASSLQGFEETQYF. In DNA, the CDR3 is TGTGCCAGCAGCTTACAGGGTTTCGAAGAGACCCAGTACTTC.

V is TRBV27 and J is TRBJ2-1; 12 bases line up with TRBD1. With V trimmed by 4 bases and J by 8 bases, 9 bases remained unmatched. Germline V gene data show CDR1 as MNHEY and CDR2 as SMNVEV (reference sequence). This CDR3 is 16 amino acids long. CDR3 region: CASSSYRDRGQHEQFF. DNA for the CDR3: TGTGCCAGCAGTTCCTACCGGGACAGGGGGCAACATGAGCAGTTCTTC.

This clonotype occurred a few times. The rearrangement uses TRBV12-1 and TRBJ2-1. TRBV12-1 is tagged as a pseudogene. CDR3 length equals 15 residues. The CDR3 DNA reads TGTGCCAGCAGCTCCGAGTTGAGCTCCTACAATGAGCAGTTCTTC. Its protein product is CASSSELSSYNEQFF.

A few counts support this clonotype. The J gene is TRBJ2-7, the V gene TRBV11-2, with 8 bases that match TRBD2. This CDR3 is built from 17 residues. Germline V CDR1 and CDR2: SGHAT, FQNNGV. V shed 0 bases and J 1 base; nucleotides not matched to a gene: 8. The CDR3 DNA reads as TGTGCCAGCAGCTTAGATCTGTCGGGACTAGGGTCCTACGAGCAGTACTTC. It codes for CASSLDLSGLGSYEQYF.

This clonotype was seen a few times. The chain employs TRBV9 and TRBJ1-4; D unresolved. In germline, CDR1 is SGDLS, CDR2 YYNGEE. The CDR3 is made up of 12 amino acids. Trimming cost V 7 bases and J 8 bases, with 12 bases left between them. Written as DNA, the CDR3 is TGTGCCAGCGGCACCGCGGGGGAAAAACTGTTTTTT. Translation gives CASGTAGEKLFF.

This rearrangement joins TRBV4-3 to TRBJ2-3, with 12 positions matching TRBD1. The V gene's germline CDR1 is LGHNA and CDR2 YSLEER. The CDR3 sequence is 17 residues long. Trimming removed 2 bases from V and 4 bases from J; junction bases left unmatched: 7. CDR3 DNA: TGCGCCAGCAGCCAAAGCCGGGACAGGGGGCAGGCAGATACGCAGTATTTT. Its translation is CASSQSRDRGQADTQYF.

This clonotype has at least ten counts. The chain carries TRBV10-3 and TRBJ2-1, with D perhaps TRBD1 (6 bases). This CDR3 spans 15 amino acids. Germline V CDR1 and CDR2: ENHRY, SYGVKD. Trimming pared 4 bases from V and 5 bases from J, leaving 15 bases between. This chain's CDR3 is CAISGGRTFDNEQFF. For the CDR3, the DNA is TGTGCCATCAGTGGGGGGCGGACGTTCGACAATGAGCAGTTCTTC.

The chain links TRBV2 to TRBJ2-7; no reliable D call. This CDR3 comprises 10 residues. Germline V gives CDR1 SNHLY, CDR2 FYNNEI. With 4 bases removed from V and 6 bases from J, the gap between germline ends came to 4 bases. The CDR3 nucleotides are TGTGCCAGCAGTGTGGGCGAGCAGTACTTC. Amino acid sequence: CASSVGEQYF.

Many counts were recorded for this clonotype. The chain carries TRBV27 and TRBJ2-3; 9 bases line up with TRBD1. The ends lost 6 bases at V and 1 base at J; junction bases unmatched: 8. CDR3 length: 16 amino acids. The V gene's germline CDR1 is MNHEY and CDR2 SMNVEV (reference sequence). The CDR3 region is CASRQQGARGTDTQYF. The CDR3 DNA reads as TGTGCCAGCAGACAACAGGGGGCGCGAGGCACAGATACGCAGTATTTT.

This clonotype was seen many times. V is TRBV4-3 and J is TRBJ1-2; D remains ambiguous. Per the germline V gene, CDR1 is LGHNA and CDR2 is YSLEER. Trimming left V 0 bases short and J 2 bases short, with 13 bases between. CDR3 length: 16 residues. This chain's CDR3 is CASSQDRVEQNYGYTF. The CDR3 nucleotides are TGCGCCAGCAGCCAAGATCGAGTAGAACAGAACTATGGCTACACCTTC.

In its sample, this clonotype was seen many times. V is TRBV2 and J is TRBJ2-7; 10 nucleotides align to TRBD2. The CDR3 runs to 14 residues. The junction had 2 bases not matched to a gene; V was cut back by 4 bases and J by 2 bases. The germline CDR1 and CDR2 sequences are SNHLY and FYNNEI. Written as DNA, the CDR3 is TGTGCCAGCAGTGTAGCGGGAGGTACCTACGAGCAGTACTTC. This codes for CASSVAGGTYEQYF.

V and J are TRBV15 and TRBJ2-7; 9 nucleotides match TRBD2. The CDR3 spans 13 residues. The V segment lost 5 bases and the J segment 7 bases; nucleotides outside the gene matches: 6. From germline, CDR1 is LNHNV and CDR2 YYDKDF (reference sequence). The DNA of the CDR3 is TGTGCCACCAGCGGCGGGACTAGCAGGGAGCAGTACTTC. Amino acids: CATSGGTSREQYF.

In its sample, this clonotype is medium-sized. V and J are TRBV7-9 and TRBJ2-7; no reliable D call. Germline V gene data show CDR1 as SEHNR and CDR2 as FQNEAQ (reference sequence). V lost 5 bases and J lost 0, with 8 bases in between. The CDR3 extends over 13 amino acids. The CDR3 bases are TGTGCCAGCAGCGAGGCGCTCTCCTACGAGCAGTACTTC. Translating it yields CASSEALSYEQYF. The variable domain in full, completed from reference TRBV7-9 and TRBJ2-7, reads DTGVSQNPRHKITKRGQNVTFRCDPISEHNRLYWYRQTLGQGPEFLTYFQNEAQLEKSRLLSDRFSAERPKGSFSTLEIQRTEQGDSAMYLCASSEALSYEQYFGPGTRLTVT.

Only a few counts were recorded for this clonotype. The rearrangement uses TRBV10-1 and TRBJ2-5, with 7 positions matching TRBD2. The CDR3 sequence is 17 residues long. With 2 bases clipped from V and 1 base from J, the junction kept 10 bases outside the gene matches. Germline loops: CDR1 WNHNN, CDR2 SYGVQD (reference sequence). CDR3 bases: TGCGCCAGCAGTGAGCGGTGGGGGACGGGGGGCCAAGAGACCCAGTACTTC. Residues: CASSERWGTGGQETQYF.

There are many counts of this clonotype. The J gene is TRBJ2-7, the V gene TRBV29-1; 7 bases map to TRBD1. This CDR3 region has 16 residues. The germline V gene has CDR1 SQVTM and CDR2 ANQGSEA. With V trimmed by 1 base and J by 0 bases, 9 bases remained unmatched. The CDR3, as DNA: TGCAGCGTTGAAGGCACCGGGACAGCCAGCTCCTACGAGCAGTACTTC. Its translation: CSVEGTGTASSYEQYF.

This clonotype has a count of ten or more. The chain is built from TRBV27 and TRBJ2-2; D unclear. The CDR3 has 17 residues. V shed 0 bases and J shed 0 bases, with 11 bases lying between them. Germline V gene sequence: CDR1 MNHEY, CDR2 SMNVEV (reference sequence). The CDR3 bases are TGTGCCAGCAGTTTATCCCCCCAGACCCCGAACACCGGGGAGCTGTTTTTT. This codes for CASSLSPQTPNTGELFF.

This clonotype has at least ten counts. This sequence joins TRBV7-9 and TRBJ2-7; perhaps D is TRBD1 or TRBD2 (6 bases each). The ends were cut back, 5 bases at V and 2 bases at J, with 13 bases in the middle. CDR3 length: 14 amino acids. The germline V gene has CDR1 SEHNR and CDR2 FQNEAQ (reference sequence). The CDR3 region has the DNA TGTGCCAGCAGCCTAGGGGGGCCAACCTACGAGCAGTACTTC. Protein product: CASSLGGPTYEQYF.

This clonotype was picked up many times. V usage is TRBV29-1 and J usage is TRBJ1-1; D may be TRBD1 (6 bases). With 3 bases removed from V and 5 bases from J, the gap between germline ends came to 10 bases. The germline gives CDR1 SQVTM, CDR2 ANQGSEA. The CDR3 length is 12 residues. The CDR3 loop reads CSVDTGYTEAFF. In DNA, the CDR3 is TGCAGCGTTGACACAGGGTATACTGAAGCTTTCTTT.

The rearrangement links TRBV7-8 to TRBJ2-1; 9 bases are a match to TRBD2. The ends lost 5 bases at V and 7 bases at J; junction bases unmatched: 15. CDR3 length: 17 amino acids. Germline CDR1 reads SGHVS; CDR2 reads FQNEAQ. CDR3 loop: CASSTPVGREGYNEQFF. The CDR3 DNA sequence: TGTGCCAGCAGCACCCCGGTTGGGCGGGAGGGCTATAATGAGCAGTTCTTC.

The chain uses TRBV27 and TRBJ2-7, with 9 bases identical to TRBD2. The CDR3 loop spans 15 amino acids. Trimming took 6 bases from V and 3 from J; bases not matched to a gene: 9. Germline V gene data show CDR1 as MNHEY and CDR2 as SMNVEV (reference sequence). The CDR3 loop is CASSRWAGGNYEQYF. CDR3 sequence (DNA): TGTGCCAGCAGCCGGTGGGCGGGAGGGAACTACGAGCAGTACTTC.

Only a few counts were recorded for this clonotype. The chain combines TRBV10-3 with TRBJ2-5, with D possibly matching TRBD2 (5 bases). CDR1 is ENHRY and CDR2 is SYGVKD in the germline V gene. Trimming removed 2 bases from V and 5 bases from J, with 9 bases in between. The CDR3 has 13 amino acids. CDR3 region: CAISEEGGETQYF. Written as DNA, the CDR3 is TGTGCCATCAGTGAGGAGGGCGGGGAGACCCAGTACTTC.

In its sample, this clonotype was seen many times. This chain joins TRBV20-1 and TRBJ2-2; 13 bases are shared with TRBD2. The V segment lost 6 bases and the J segment 2 bases; nucleotides outside the gene matches: 3. There are 15 residues in the CDR3. CDR1 and CDR2 (germline): DFQATT, SNEGSKA (reference sequence). The CDR3, as DNA: TGCAGTGCCCGGGGACTAGCGGGAAACACCGGGGAGCTGTTTTTT. It specifies CSARGLAGNTGELFF.

Only one count was recorded for this clonotype. The rearrangement uses TRBV4-1 and TRBJ1-1, with D unclear. This CDR3 region has 13 residues. From germline, CDR1 is MGHRA and CDR2 YSYEKL. V lost 6 bases and J lost 4, with 12 bases in between. The chain's CDR3 is CASRPGGSTEAFF. CDR3 in DNA: TGCGCCAGCAGACCGGGCGGCAGCACTGAAGCTTTCTTT.

The CDR3 loop reads CASSLLGLAGPEQFF. In DNA form, the CDR3 reads TGCGCCAGCAGCCTATTAGGACTAGCGGGCCCCGAGCAGTTCTTC. The V call is TRBV5-1, the J call TRBJ2-1, with 11 bases matching TRBD2. Germline V CDR1 and CDR2: SGHRS, YFSETQ. The CDR3 sequence is 15 residues long. Germline trimming cut 4 bases from V and 10 bases from J; bases unmatched to any gene: 10.

This clonotype was seen at least ten times. The genes are TRBV4-2 and TRBJ2-1, with D unresolved. Deletions cut 4 bases from V and 2 bases from J, with 15 bases between. This CDR3 region has 16 residues. The germline V gene has CDR1 LGHNA and CDR2 YNFKEQ. For the CDR3, the DNA is TGTGCCAGCAGCCGCGAGGTAGAGACCCCCTACAATGAGCAGTTCTTC. This codes for CASSREVETPYNEQFF.

This clonotype has a count of ten or more. V usage is TRBV2 and J usage is TRBJ2-7, with D unclear. Trimming removed 4 bases at V and 3 bases at J, with 1 base between. In germline, CDR1 is SNHLY, CDR2 FYNNEI. The CDR3 loop spans 10 amino acids. The CDR3 bases are TGTGCCAGCAGTGGCTACGAGCAGTACTTC. Translated: CASSGYEQYF.

V is TRBV12-3 or TRBV12-4 and J is TRBJ1-1; TRBD1 aligns across 7 bases. The CDR3 extends over 16 amino acids. Germline trimming cut 2 bases from V and 5 bases from J; bases unmatched to any gene: 11. The chain's CDR3 is CASSLSRGRGWTEAFF. In DNA form, the CDR3 reads TGTGCCAGCAGTTTAAGTAGGGGGCGAGGATGGACTGAAGCTTTCTTT.

This clonotype was seen many times. The CDR3 is CASSQEFSGGGAYEQYF. The CDR3 nucleotides read TGCGCCAGCAGCCAAGAGTTCTCAGGGGGAGGCGCCTACGAGCAGTACTTC. V usage is TRBV4-3 and J usage is TRBJ2-7, with D possibly matching TRBD1 (7 bases). Trimming left V 0 bases short and J 2 bases short, with 17 bases between. There are 17 residues in the CDR3. The germline gives CDR1 LGHNA, CDR2 YSLEER.

V gene TRBV7-9 combines with J gene TRBJ2-7; D may be TRBD2 (5 bases). From germline, CDR1 is SEHNR and CDR2 FQNEAQ (reference sequence). This CDR3 has 14 residues. With 1 base removed from V and 4 bases from J, the gap between germline ends came to 11 bases. CDR3 DNA: TGTGCCAGCAGCTTAGAACTAGGGCAATACGAGCAGTACTTC. Residues: CASSLELGQYEQYF. Based on the CDR3 plus reference TRBV7-9 and TRBJ2-7, the full variable domain is DTGVSQNPRHKITKRGQNVTFRCDPISEHNRLYWYRQTLGQGPEFLTYFQNEAQLEKSRLLSDRFSAERPKGSFSTLEIQRTEQGDSAMYLCASSLELGQYEQYFGPGTRLTVT.

This clonotype was detected many times. This rearrangement joins TRBV7-9 to TRBJ1-1; TRBD1 is a possible D gene (5 bases). The CDR3 loop spans 13 amino acids. CDR1 is SEHNR, CDR2 FQNEAQ, per germline (reference sequence). Trimming shortened V by 3 bases and J by 8 bases, and 13 bases separated the two germline ends. The CDR3 is CASSFDQGAEAFF. The CDR3 DNA is TGTGCCAGCAGCTTCGACCAAGGGGCCGAAGCTTTCTTT.

The V and J genes are TRBV7-8 and TRBJ2-1; TRBD2 is a possible D gene (7 bases). This CDR3 has 20 residues. Germline values: CDR1 SGHVS, CDR2 FQNEAQ. V dropped 5 bases and J dropped 4 bases, with 30 bases sitting between them. CDR3 nucleotide sequence: TGTGCCAGCAGCCCCGAGGGGGGGTTTCGTTCCGGGGAGTCGTACAATGAGCAGTTCTTC. Encoded protein: CASSPEGGFRSGESYNEQFF.